A single sample gave rise to the 18 T cell receptor beta chains below, sequenced in a study of blood T cell repertoires in COVID-19. Sequenced by immunoSEQ multiplex PCR; TCRdb stores in-frame clones only, minus some. This table holds 150,000 to 200,000 clones, 65% to 80% found once. The sequencing input was peripheral blood. These receptors were collected from a man in his 60s with acute or convalescent COVID-19.

The CDR3 here is CASSPPGQGLGGYTF. The CDR3 DNA follows: TGTGCCAGCTCACCACCGGGACAGGGACTGGGAGGCTACACCTTC. The genes are TRBV18 and TRBJ1-2, with 9 nucleotides matching TRBD1. Unmatched junction bases numbered 7, after V lost 0 bases and J lost 8 bases. CDR3 size: 15 residues. CDR1 and CDR2 from the germline V gene are KGHSH and LQKENI.

The CDR3 loop reads CATADRVLLEQYF. In nucleotides, the CDR3 is TGTGCCACTGCAGACAGGGTACTCCTCGAGCAGTACTTC. The genes are TRBV19 and TRBJ2-7; 7 bases align to TRBD1. The ends lost 10 bases at V and 6 bases at J; junction bases unmatched: 12. This CDR3 has 13 residues. Germline assignment: CDR1 LNHDA and CDR2 SQIVND (reference sequence).

There are a few counts of this clone. The chain carries TRBV10-2 and TRBJ1-1, with D tentatively TRBD1 (6 bases). Trimming left V 6 bases short and J 5 bases short, with 19 bases between. The CDR3 has 15 residues. CDR1 is WSHSY, CDR2 SAAADI, per germline. CDR3 residues: CASSAGTGRGTEAFF. The CDR3 coding sequence is TGCGCCAGCAGCGCCGGCACAGGGCGTGGGACTGAAGCTTTCTTT.

The J gene is TRBJ1-6, the V gene TRBV9; D call uncertain. Trimming took 0 bases from V and 6 from J, leaving 4 bases between them. There are 13 residues in the CDR3. Germline V gives CDR1 SGDLS, CDR2 YYNGEE. The CDR3 nucleotides read TGTGCCAGCAGCGTAGAACTTAATTCACCCCTCCACTTT. Its translation is CASSVELNSPLHF.

The chain employs TRBV9 and TRBJ1-3; 8 nucleotides line up with TRBD1. Germline V gives CDR1 SGDLS, CDR2 YYNGEE. V dropped 3 bases and J dropped 3; count of bases not matched to a gene: 11. This CDR3 comprises 17 residues. The CDR3 region is CASSADRDGFGGNTIYF. Written as DNA, the CDR3 is TGTGCCAGCAGCGCGGACAGGGACGGGTTCGGTGGAAACACCATATATTTT. The whole variable domain, filled in from reference TRBV9 and TRBJ1-3, reads DSGVTQTPKHLITATGQRVTLRCSPRSGDLSVYWYQQSLDQGLQFLIQYYNGEERAKGNILERFSAQQFPDLHSELNLSSLELGDSALYFCASSADRDGFGGNTIYFGEGSWLTVV.

The chain recombines TRBV5-1 with TRBJ2-2; TRBD1 is a possible D gene (5 bases). This CDR3 spans 15 amino acids. The germline V gene encodes CDR1 SGHRS and CDR2 YFSETQ. The ends were cut back, 0 bases at V and 1 base at J, with 7 bases in the middle. CDR3 in DNA: TGCGCCAGCAGCTTGGGGCAGGGGAACACCGGGGAGCTGTTTTTT. This gives the protein CASSLGQGNTGELFF.

A word on this clone: Other DNA sequences of this sample code for an identical CDR3. The chain is built from TRBV5-1 and TRBJ2-1; D ambiguous. V lost 4 bases to trimming and J lost 0 bases, with 8 bases between them. CDR3 length equals 14 residues. CDR1 SGHRS and CDR2 YFSETQ come from the germline V gene. The CDR3 bases are TGCGCCAGCAGCCCCTATAGCTCCTACAATGAGCAGTTCTTC. Protein: CASSPYSSYNEQFF. Variable domain in full (rest from reference TRBV5-1 and TRBJ2-1): KAGVTQTPRYLIKTRGQQVTLSCSPISGHRSVSWYQQTPGQGLQFLFEYFSETQRNKGNFPGRFSGRQFSNSRSEMNVSTLELGDSALYLCASSPYSSYNEQFFGPGTRLTVL.

The chain joins TRBV27 to TRBJ2-5; TRBD2 matches at 7 bases. This CDR3 has 13 amino acids. The V and J ends lost 8 bases and 5 bases, in that order; junction bases with no gene match: 8. In germline, CDR1 is MNHEY, CDR2 SMNVEV (reference sequence). The DNA for the CDR3 is TGTGCCAGCGGATCCACAGCGGGGGAGACCCAGTACTTC. Protein product: CASGSTAGETQYF.

The chain uses TRBV6-5 and TRBJ2-7, with a possible D match to TRBD1 (7 bases). Germline values: CDR1 MNHEY, CDR2 SVGAGI. This CDR3 region has 14 residues. V shed 6 bases and J shed 0 bases, with 12 bases lying between them. DNA of the CDR3: TGTGCCAGCAGGCGGGGACAGCCCTCCTACGAGCAGTACTTC. Translation gives CASRRGQPSYEQYF.

This clone was recorded once. The J gene is TRBJ2-2, the V gene TRBV16, with unresolved D. Per germline, CDR1 KGHSY and CDR2 FQNENV. Trimming removed 0 bases from V and 4 bases from J, with 3 bases in between. This CDR3 is built from 13 residues. The CDR3 protein is CASSQSSTGELFF. The CDR3 DNA sequence: TGTGCCAGCAGCCAATCGAGCACCGGGGAGCTGTTTTTT.

This rearrangement joins TRBV15 to TRBJ1-5; weak D call: TRBD1 (6 bases). Germline V gives CDR1 LNHNV, CDR2 YYDKDF (reference sequence). V was clipped by 0 bases and J by 8 bases, with 14 bases between them. The CDR3 has 15 amino acids. This chain's CDR3 is CATSRDRRKGEPQHF. The DNA of the CDR3 is TGTGCCACCAGCAGAGATAGGCGAAAGGGGGAGCCCCAGCATTTT.

The CDR3 here is CASSQGLTEAFF. The CDR3 nucleotides are TGTGCCAGCAGTCAGGGACTGACTGAAGCTTTCTTT. The chain links TRBV5-4 to TRBJ1-1; perhaps TRBD1 as D (5 bases). This CDR3 region has 12 residues. The V end was cut by 5 bases, the J end by 5 bases, with 10 bases between. The germline gives CDR1 SGHNT, CDR2 YYREEE (reference sequence).

The chain links TRBV28 to TRBJ1-2; 8 nucleotides match TRBD1. The CDR3 has 15 residues. The V gene end was trimmed by 3 bases and the J gene end by 4 bases; junction bases not matched to a gene: 7. CDR1 is MDHEN, CDR2 SYDVKM, per germline. DNA of the CDR3: TGTGCCAGCAGTTTGTGGGTAGGACAGGGCTATGGCTACACCTTC. Protein: CASSLWVGQGYGYTF.

Here the CDR3 reads CASSQGGEKLFF. The DNA of the CDR3 is TGTGCCAGCTCACAAGGAGGGGAAAAACTGTTTTTT. The chain combines TRBV18 with TRBJ1-4; D is undetermined. The germline V gene encodes CDR1 KGHSH and CDR2 LQKENI. The CDR3 extends over 12 amino acids. Between the trimmed V and J ends, which lost 4 bases and 8 bases, there was a span of 8 bases.

This sequence joins TRBV5-1 and TRBJ2-6, with D perhaps TRBD2 (6 bases). This CDR3 is built from 17 residues. Germline values: CDR1 SGHRS, CDR2 YFSETQ. Trimming shortened V by 1 base and J by 1 base, and 12 bases separated the two germline ends. The CDR3 loop reads CASSLTAGRSGANVLTF. The CDR3 region has the DNA TGCGCCAGCAGCTTGACGGCAGGGAGGTCTGGGGCCAACGTCCTGACTTTC.

The rearrangement uses TRBV5-6 and TRBJ1-6, with 10 bases lining up with TRBD1. The CDR3 contains 16 residues. Germline V gene sequence: CDR1 SGHDT, CDR2 YYEEEE. With V trimmed by 5 bases and J by 5 bases, 7 bases remained unmatched. The CDR3 nucleotides are TGTGCCAGCAGTTTACCCGGACAGGGGGATAATTCACCCCTCCACTTT. Protein sequence: CASSLPGQGDNSPLHF.

The chain employs TRBV3-1 (or the pseudogene TRBV3-2) and TRBJ1-1, with D unresolved. The CDR3 loop spans 12 amino acids. Trimming cost V 2 bases and J 6 bases, with 7 bases left between them. Germline loops: CDR1 LGHDT, CDR2 YNNKEL (reference sequence). The CDR3 sequence is CASSQTRAEAFF. CDR3 nucleotide sequence: TGTGCCAGCAGCCAAACTAGGGCTGAAGCTTTCTTT.

V and J are TRBV5-5 and TRBJ1-5; perhaps TRBD1 as D (5 bases). CDR1 is SGHKS, CDR2 YYEKEE, per germline (reference sequence). V lost 0 bases and J lost 6, with 13 bases in between. The length of the CDR3 is 15 residues. CDR3 protein: CASSLGKGHGQPQHF. The DNA for the CDR3 is TGTGCCAGCAGCTTGGGAAAGGGGCACGGTCAGCCCCAGCATTTT.